The 21 T cell receptor beta chains given below trace back to one sample, sequenced in a study of cytomegalovirus exposure and HLA in healthy donors. 60 Vbeta and 13 Jbeta primers were used in PCR. The repertoire was sequenced with immunoSEQ multiplex PCR; TCRdb's copy has only in-frame clones and lacks some. The data show more than 130,000 clones, 75% to 80% seen once. The source material was PBMCs. The receptors here all came from a man younger than 35 in good health and CMV-seronegative.

This clone was counted only a few times. The J gene is TRBJ2-4, the V gene TRBV10-1; 7 positions match TRBD2. This CDR3 spans 16 amino acids. Germline lookup yields CDR1 WNHNN and CDR2 SYGVQD (reference sequence). The V gene end was trimmed by 3 bases and the J gene end by 4 bases; junction bases not matched to a gene: 9. CDR3 amino acids: CASSDGAGSLKNIQYF. In DNA, the CDR3 is TGCGCCAGCAGTGACGGAGCGGGATCCTTGAAAAACATTCAGTACTTC.

J is TRBJ2-5 and V is TRBV5-1; weak D call: TRBD1 (6 bases). Trimming cost V 3 bases and J 4 bases, with 13 bases left between them. CDR1 and CDR2 from the germline V gene are SGHRS and YFSETQ. The CDR3 has 14 amino acids. Written as DNA, the CDR3 is TGCGCCAGCAGCTCCGGGACAAGTATAGAGACCCAGTACTTC. Its translation is CASSSGTSIETQYF.

V gene TRBV7-3 combines with J gene TRBJ1-1; maybe TRBD1 (5 bases). The CDR3 consists of 14 residues. Germline V gene sequence: CDR1 SGHTA, CDR2 FQGTGA. V was clipped by 3 bases and J by 3 bases, with 11 bases between them. This CDR3 is CASSLGGMDTEAFF. Here the CDR3 DNA reads TGTGCCAGCAGCTTGGGGGGTATGGACACTGAAGCTTTCTTT. Combining the CDR3 with reference TRBV7-3 and TRBJ1-1 gives the whole variable domain GAGVSQTPSNKVTEKGKYVELRCDPISGHTALYWYRQSLGQGPEFLIYFQGTGAADDSGLPNDRFFAVRPEGSVSTLKIQRTERGDSAVYLCASSLGGMDTEAFFGQGTRLTVV.

The CDR3 DNA is TGTGCCAGCAGGTCCAGAATCCATCAGCCCCAGCATTTT. Translation gives CASRSRIHQPQHF. V gene TRBV27 combines with J gene TRBJ1-5, with D unresolved. V was clipped by 6 bases and J by 5 bases, with 11 bases between them. Germline values: CDR1 MNHEY, CDR2 SMNVEV (reference sequence). The CDR3 covers 13 residues.

This clone was picked up one time. The chain employs TRBV2 and TRBJ2-5; TRBD2 aligns across 12 bases. The germline CDR1 and CDR2 sequences are SNHLY and FYNNEI. The CDR3 sequence is 18 residues long. Trimming cost V 6 bases and J 5 bases; bases outside gene matches: 16. The CDR3 sequence is CASSDGMTSGGSKETQYF. In DNA, the CDR3 is TGTGCCAGCAGCGATGGGATGACTAGCGGGGGCTCCAAGGAGACCCAGTACTTC.

This clone was recorded once. The chain couples TRBV18 to TRBJ2-7; 8 positions match TRBD1. CDR3 size: 16 residues. From germline, CDR1 is KGHSH and CDR2 LQKENI. The V segment lost 0 bases and the J segment 4 bases; nucleotides outside the gene matches: 8. CDR3 in amino acids: CASSPPLGQGVYEQYF. The CDR3 DNA reads as TGTGCCAGCTCACCACCCCTAGGACAGGGTGTATACGAGCAGTACTTC.

This chain uses TRBV30 with TRBJ2-5; possibly TRBD1 for D (6 bases). The last part of the DNA fits TRBJ2-7 better; the J call may be wrong. CDR1 GTSNPN and CDR2 SVGIG come from the germline V gene (reference sequence). The CDR3 runs to 13 residues. The CDR3 reads CAWSDQGTYEQYF. DNA of the CDR3: TGTGCCTGGAGTGACCAGGGGACCTACGAGCAGTACTTC.

The gene calls are TRBV28 and TRBJ2-7; 12 bases agree with TRBD2. Germline V gene sequence: CDR1 MDHEN, CDR2 SYDVKM. V was pared by 6 bases and J by 1 base, with 13 bases of the junction left unmatched. This CDR3 region has 18 residues. The CDR3: CASSIGLAGMGRSYEQYF. The CDR3 DNA reads as TGTGCCAGCAGCATAGGACTAGCGGGAATGGGGCGGTCCTACGAGCAGTACTTC.

V is TRBV5-1 and J is TRBJ1-1; tentatively, D is TRBD1 (5 bases). Per the germline V gene, CDR1 is SGHRS and CDR2 is YFSETQ. V was shortened by 3 bases and J by 3 bases, with 15 bases between the two germline ends. The CDR3 length is 15 residues. CDR3 sequence: CASSWLQGRYTEAFF. CDR3 DNA: TGCGCCAGCAGCTGGTTGCAGGGTCGTTACACTGAAGCTTTCTTT.

This clone was observed a handful of times. The chain uses TRBV7-9 and TRBJ2-3; D may be TRBD1 (5 bases). The CDR3 has 16 residues. CDR1 and CDR2 (germline): SEHNR, FQNEAQ (reference sequence). V was trimmed by 1 base and J by 2 bases, leaving 13 bases between them. CDR3 region: CASSLGADSYTDTQYF. The CDR3 nucleotides are TGTGCCAGCAGCTTAGGGGCCGACAGCTACACAGATACGCAGTATTTT.

This clone came up a few times. The V and J genes are TRBV7-6 and TRBJ2-3; 11 nucleotides agree with TRBD2. This CDR3 comprises 21 residues. The V gene end was trimmed by 5 bases and the J gene end by 2 bases; junction bases not matched to a gene: 21. Germline CDR1 is SGHVS and CDR2 is FNYEAQ. The CDR3 region has the DNA TGTGCCAGCAGCGTGCCGGGACTAGCGGATCAGAACCCAGACCTCACAGATACGCAGTATTTT. This translates into CASSVPGLADQNPDLTDTQYF.

This clone showed up just once. This chain links TRBV6-5 with TRBJ2-7; possibly TRBD1 for D (6 bases). V dropped 4 bases and J dropped 1 base, with 11 bases sitting between them. CDR1 is MNHEY, CDR2 SVGAGI, per germline. CDR3 length: 14 residues. The CDR3 reads CASSSGDKSYEQYF. The CDR3 DNA follows: TGTGCCAGCAGTTCAGGGGACAAGTCCTACGAGCAGTACTTC.

V and J are TRBV13 and TRBJ2-2; D is uncertain. The germline V gene encodes CDR1 PRHDT and CDR2 FYEKMQ (reference sequence). This CDR3 is 16 amino acids long. With 2 bases removed from V and 5 bases from J, the gap between germline ends came to 15 bases. Here the CDR3 reads CASSLKWPSETGELFF. The DNA for the CDR3 is TGTGCCAGCAGCTTAAAATGGCCCTCGGAGACCGGGGAGCTGTTTTTT.

The chain's CDR3 is CASSLIVGVLNYGYTF. In nucleotides, the CDR3 is TGTGCCAGCAGCTTAATAGTGGGAGTACTGAACTATGGCTACACCTTC. The rearrangement links TRBV7-9 to TRBJ1-2; D remains unclear. Trimming took 2 bases from V and 2 from J, leaving 15 bases between them. This CDR3 has 16 amino acids. CDR1 and CDR2 (germline): SEHNR, FQNEAQ (reference sequence).

This clone showed up just a few times. The J gene is TRBJ2-7, the V gene TRBV5-3, with a possible D match to TRBD1 (5 bases). TRBV5-3 is assigned to the ORF class and has an uncertain function. CDR3 length: 12 residues. The V gene lost 0 bases and the J gene lost 4 bases, with 5 bases spanning the gap. CDR3 amino acids: CARSLAGYEQYF. The CDR3 DNA follows: TGTGCCAGAAGCTTGGCAGGGTACGAGCAGTACTTC.

The chain carries TRBV7-6 and TRBJ1-2, with D possibly being TRBD1 (6 bases). Germline CDR1 reads SGHVS; CDR2 reads FNYEAQ. This CDR3 is 19 amino acids long. Trimming stripped 0 bases from V and 8 bases from J, with 28 bases between. Here the CDR3 DNA reads TGTGCCAGCAGCTTAGCGACCGGGGGGGCTGGGGGCGAGATTCTCGGCTACACCTTC. Translated, it gives CASSLATGGAGGEILGYTF.

The CDR3 DNA sequence: TGTGCCAGCAGCCCCCCTATGAACACTGAAGCTTTCTTT. Its translation: CASSPPMNTEAFF. The chain links TRBV7-8 to TRBJ1-1; D not certain. V lost 5 bases, J lost 0 bases, and 7 bases lay in between. CDR1 is SGHVS and CDR2 is FQNEAQ in the germline V gene. The CDR3 has 13 residues.

CDR3 bases: TGTGCCAGCAGTGAAGCGGGGGGGGCCCACGAGCAGTACTTC. This gives the protein CASSEAGGAHEQYF. The chain couples TRBV6-1 to TRBJ2-7; D perhaps matches TRBD2 (7 bases). The V and J ends lost 0 bases and 5 bases respectively, with 11 bases between them. Germline V CDR1 and CDR2: MNHNS, SASEGT. CDR3 length equals 14 residues.

This clone was seen more than once but under ten times. J is TRBJ1-1 and V is TRBV5-1; D remains ambiguous. CDR1 SGHRS and CDR2 YFSETQ come from the germline V gene. Trimming removed 0 bases from V and 0 bases from J, with 3 bases in between. This CDR3 is built from 13 residues. The CDR3 coding sequence is TGCGCCAGCAGCTTGGGAGTGAACACTGAAGCTTTCTTT. As protein: CASSLGVNTEAFF.

The rearrangement links TRBV5-1 to TRBJ2-2; TRBD1 matches at 9 bases. The germline V gene encodes CDR1 SGHRS and CDR2 YFSETQ. Unmatched junction bases numbered 4, after V lost 4 bases and J lost 0 bases. The CDR3 contains 16 residues. CDR3 in amino acids: CASSPGTGTNTGELFF. The CDR3 bases are TGCGCCAGCAGCCCCGGGACAGGGACGAACACCGGGGAGCTGTTTTTT.

The chain links TRBV6-6 to TRBJ2-5, with 10 positions matching TRBD1. The DNA matches TRBJ2-7 better at its end, which makes the J call doubtful. CDR1 and CDR2 (germline): MNHNY, SVGAGI (reference sequence). The CDR3 runs to 14 residues. This chain's CDR3 is CASSYGDRGYEQYF. Here the CDR3 DNA reads TGTGCCAGCAGTTACGGGGACAGGGGATACGAGCAGTACTTC.